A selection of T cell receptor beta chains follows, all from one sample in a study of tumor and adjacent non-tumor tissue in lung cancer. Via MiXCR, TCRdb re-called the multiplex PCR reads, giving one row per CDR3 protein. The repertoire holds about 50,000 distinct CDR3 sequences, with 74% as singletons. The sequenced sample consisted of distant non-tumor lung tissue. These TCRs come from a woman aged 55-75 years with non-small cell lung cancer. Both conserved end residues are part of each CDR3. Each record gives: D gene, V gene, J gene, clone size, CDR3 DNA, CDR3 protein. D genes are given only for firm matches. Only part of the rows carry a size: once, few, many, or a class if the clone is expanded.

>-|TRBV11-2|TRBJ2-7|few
TGTGCCAGCTCGGGGCTAGTCGACGAGCAGTACTTC
CASSGLVDEQYF
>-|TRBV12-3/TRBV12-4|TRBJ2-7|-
TGTGCCAGCAGTTTGGGGGCAGAGCAGTACTTC
CASSLGAEQYF
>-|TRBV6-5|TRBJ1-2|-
TGTGCCAGCAGCCAATCAAATCCCCTTGGGTATGGCTACACCTTC
CASSQSNPLGYGYTF
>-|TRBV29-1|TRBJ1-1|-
TGCAGCGCTCCCCTCCGGGACAATGAAGCTTTATTT
CSAPLRDNEALF
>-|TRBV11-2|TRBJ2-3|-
TGTGCCAGCAGCCCCGATTCAGATACGCAGTATTTT
CASSPDSDTQYF
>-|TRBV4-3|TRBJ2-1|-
TGCGTCAGCAGCCTCATATCGGACAGCCATGAGCAGTTCTTC
CVSSLISDSHEQFF
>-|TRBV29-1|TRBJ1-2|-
-
CSVRTGNYGCTF
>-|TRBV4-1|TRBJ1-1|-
TGCGCCAGCTGCCACCCATTGGGAAGGGCCGTAACTGAAACTTTCTTT
CASCHPLGRAVTETFF
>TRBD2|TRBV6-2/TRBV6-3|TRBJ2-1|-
TGTGCCAGCACCAGTCACTTTTTAGCGGGGAGGGTCAATGAGCAGTTCTTC
CASTSHFLAGRVNEQFF
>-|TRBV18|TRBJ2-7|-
TGTGCCAGCTCCCCGGGACTCCACCCCTACGAGCAGTACTTC
CASSPGLHPYEQYF
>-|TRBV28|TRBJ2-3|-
TGTGCTAGCAGTCCCGGGGACTCGGGCCCAGATACGCAGTATTTT
CASSPGDSGPDTQYF
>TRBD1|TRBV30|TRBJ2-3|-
TGTGCCAGGAGTAAGGGACAGAGTACAGATACGCAGTATTTT
CARSKGQSTDTQYF
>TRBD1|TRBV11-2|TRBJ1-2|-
TGTGCCAGCAGCACTACAGGGGTCACTGGCTGCACCTTC
CASSTTGVTGCTF
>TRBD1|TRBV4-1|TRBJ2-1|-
TGCGCCAGCAGCCCTAAACCTACCCCGGGACAGGGACGTGGTGAGCAGTTCTTC
CASSPKPTPGQGRGEQFF
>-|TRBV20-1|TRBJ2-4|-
TGCAGTGTTAGGGCCTTGACAGAACAGTACTTC
CSVRALTEQYF
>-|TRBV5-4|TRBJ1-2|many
TGTGCCAGCAGCCCCCAAGGAGGGGGGCAGTGGGGCTACACCTTC
CASSPQGGGQWGYTF
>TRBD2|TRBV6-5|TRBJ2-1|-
TGTGCCAGTAGTTACAAGGCTAGCGGGAGTTACAATGAGCAGTTCTTC
CASSYKASGSYNEQFF
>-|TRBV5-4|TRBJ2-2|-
TGTGCCAGCAGCTTGGACAGATCAAAGGACCCGAACACCGGGGAGCTGTCTTTT
CASSLDRSKDPNTGELSF
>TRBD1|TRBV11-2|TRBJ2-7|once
TGTGCCAGCGGCCGGGACAGGGCATGGGGAGAGCAGTACTTC
CASGRDRAWGEQYF
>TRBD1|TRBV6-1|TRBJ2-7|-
TGTGCCAGCAGCCTACTTGGACAGGGGTTCGACGAGCCGTACTTC
CASSLLGQGFDEPYF
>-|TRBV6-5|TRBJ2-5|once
TGTGCCAGTAGTCCGAGAGGGGGTCAAAAGACCCAGTACTTC
CASSPRGGQKTQYF
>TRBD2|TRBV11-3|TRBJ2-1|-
TGTACCAGCAGCTTGTCAGGGACTAGCGGGAACAATGAGCAGTTCTTC
CTSSLSGTSGNNEQFF
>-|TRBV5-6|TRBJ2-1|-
TGTACCAGCAGCATGCAGGCTCCCAATGAGCAGTTCTTC
CTSSMQAPNEQFF
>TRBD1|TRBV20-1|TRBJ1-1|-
TGCAGTGCTGGGGTGGGGACAGGGAGAACTGAAGCTTTCTTT
CSAGVGTGRTEAFF
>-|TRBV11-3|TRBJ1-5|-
TGTGCCAACAGCTTAGATTGCGTGGCGGAATTACGTTATAGCAATCAGCCCCAGCAGTTT
CANSLDCVAELRYSNQPQQF